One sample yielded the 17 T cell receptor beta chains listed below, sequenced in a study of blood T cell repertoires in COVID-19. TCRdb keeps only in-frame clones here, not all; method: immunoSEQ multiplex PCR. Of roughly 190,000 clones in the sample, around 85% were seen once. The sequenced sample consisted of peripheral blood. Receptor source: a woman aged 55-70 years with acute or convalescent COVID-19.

The CDR3 here is CASTAVISYEQYF. DNA of the CDR3: TGTGCCAGCACCGCGGTGATCTCCTACGAGCAGTACTTC. The gene calls are TRBV28 and TRBJ2-7, with D unclear. Trimming stripped 7 bases from V and 0 bases from J, with 10 bases between. Germline loops: CDR1 MDHEN, CDR2 SYDVKM. The CDR3 is 13 residues long.

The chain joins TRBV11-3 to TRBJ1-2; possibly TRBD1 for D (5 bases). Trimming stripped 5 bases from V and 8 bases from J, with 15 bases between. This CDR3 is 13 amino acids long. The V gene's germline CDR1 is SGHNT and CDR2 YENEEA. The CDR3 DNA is TGTGCCAGCAGCCCAGACGGCCAGGGCGGCTACACCTTC. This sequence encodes CASSPDGQGGYTF.

CDR3 protein: CASSLGVLATDTQYF. CDR3 in DNA: TGTGCCAGCAGCTTAGGAGTCCTAGCGACAGATACGCAGTATTTT. The rearrangement joins TRBV7-2 to TRBJ2-3, with D possibly being TRBD2 (6 bases). The CDR3 totals 15 residues. Per germline, CDR1 SGHTA and CDR2 FQGNSA. Deletions cut 1 base from V and 3 bases from J, with 11 bases between.

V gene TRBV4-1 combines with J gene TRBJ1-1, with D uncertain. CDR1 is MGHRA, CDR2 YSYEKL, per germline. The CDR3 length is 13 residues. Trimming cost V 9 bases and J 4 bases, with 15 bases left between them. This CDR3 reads CASWSLTGTEAFF. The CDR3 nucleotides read TGCGCCAGTTGGAGTCTCACGGGCACTGAAGCTTTCTTT.

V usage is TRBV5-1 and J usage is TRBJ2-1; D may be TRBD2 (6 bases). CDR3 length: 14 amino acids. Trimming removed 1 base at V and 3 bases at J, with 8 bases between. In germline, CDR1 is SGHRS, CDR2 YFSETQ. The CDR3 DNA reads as TGCGCCAGCAGCTTGACGACTAGCTACAATGAGCAGTTCTTC. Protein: CASSLTTSYNEQFF. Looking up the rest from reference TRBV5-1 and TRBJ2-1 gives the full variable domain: KAGVTQTPRYLIKTRGQQVTLSCSPISGHRSVSWYQQTPGQGLQFLFEYFSETQRNKGNFPGRFSGRQFSNSRSEMNVSTLELGDSALYLCASSLTTSYNEQFFGPGTRLTVL.

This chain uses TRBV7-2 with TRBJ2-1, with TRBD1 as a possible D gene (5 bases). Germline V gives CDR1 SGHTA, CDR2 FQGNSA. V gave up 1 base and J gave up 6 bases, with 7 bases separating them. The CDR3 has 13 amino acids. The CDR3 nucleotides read TGTGCCAGCAGCTTAGTAGGGGTCAATGAGCAGTTCTTC. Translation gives CASSLVGVNEQFF.

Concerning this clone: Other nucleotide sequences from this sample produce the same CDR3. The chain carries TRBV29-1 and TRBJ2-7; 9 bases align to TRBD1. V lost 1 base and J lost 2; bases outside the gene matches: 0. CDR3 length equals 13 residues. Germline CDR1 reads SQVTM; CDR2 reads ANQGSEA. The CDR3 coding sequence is TGCAGCGTTGAAGGACAGGGGGCCTACGAGCAGTACTTC. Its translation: CSVEGQGAYEQYF.

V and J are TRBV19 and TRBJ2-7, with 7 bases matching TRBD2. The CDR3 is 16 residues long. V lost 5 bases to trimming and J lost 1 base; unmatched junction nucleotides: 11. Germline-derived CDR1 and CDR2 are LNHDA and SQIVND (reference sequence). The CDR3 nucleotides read TGTGCCAGTAGTCCCGCGGGGGAGGGGATTTCCTACGAGCAGTACTTC. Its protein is CASSPAGEGISYEQYF.

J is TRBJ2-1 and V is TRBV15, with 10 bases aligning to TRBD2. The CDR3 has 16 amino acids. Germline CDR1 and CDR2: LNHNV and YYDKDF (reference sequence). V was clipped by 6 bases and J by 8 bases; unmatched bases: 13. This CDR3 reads CATSTRWSLAGDEQFF. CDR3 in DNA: TGTGCCACCAGTACCCGCTGGTCGCTAGCGGGAGATGAGCAGTTCTTC. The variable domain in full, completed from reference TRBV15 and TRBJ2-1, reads DAMVIQNPRYQVTQFGKPVTLSCSQTLNHNVMYWYQQKSSQAPKLLFHYYDKDFNNEADTPDNFQSRRPNTSFCFLDIRSPGLGDTAMYLCATSTRWSLAGDEQFFGPGTRLTVL.

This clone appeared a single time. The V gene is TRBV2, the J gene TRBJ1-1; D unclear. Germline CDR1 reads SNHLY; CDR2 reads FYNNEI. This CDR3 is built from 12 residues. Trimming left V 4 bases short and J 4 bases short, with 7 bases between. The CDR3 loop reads CASSASFTEAFF. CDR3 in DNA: TGTGCCAGCAGTGCCTCTTTCACTGAAGCTTTCTTT. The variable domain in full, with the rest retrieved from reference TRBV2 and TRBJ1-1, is EPEVTQTPSHQVTQMGQEVILRCVPISNHLYFYWYRQILGQKVEFLVSFYNNEISEKSEIFDDQFSVERPDGSNFTLKIRSTKLEDSAMYFCASSASFTEAFFGQGTRLTVV.

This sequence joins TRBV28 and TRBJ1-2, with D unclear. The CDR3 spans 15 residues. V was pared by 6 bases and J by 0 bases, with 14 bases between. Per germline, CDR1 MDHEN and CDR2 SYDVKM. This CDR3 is CASRTGQRANYGYTF. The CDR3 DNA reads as TGTGCCAGCAGAACTGGGCAGAGGGCTAACTATGGCTACACCTTC.

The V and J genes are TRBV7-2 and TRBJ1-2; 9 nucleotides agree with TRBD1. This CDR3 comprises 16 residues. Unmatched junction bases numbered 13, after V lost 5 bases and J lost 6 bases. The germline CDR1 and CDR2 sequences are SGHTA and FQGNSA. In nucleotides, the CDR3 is TGTGCCAGCAGCCTTTCCTACAGGGGGCATCAAGATGGCTACACCTTC. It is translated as CASSLSYRGHQDGYTF.

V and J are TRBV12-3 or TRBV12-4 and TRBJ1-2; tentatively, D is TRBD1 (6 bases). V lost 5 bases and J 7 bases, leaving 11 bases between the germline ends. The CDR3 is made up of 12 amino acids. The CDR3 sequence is CASSVNRAGYTF. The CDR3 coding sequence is TGTGCCAGCAGTGTTAACAGGGCTGGCTACACCTTC.

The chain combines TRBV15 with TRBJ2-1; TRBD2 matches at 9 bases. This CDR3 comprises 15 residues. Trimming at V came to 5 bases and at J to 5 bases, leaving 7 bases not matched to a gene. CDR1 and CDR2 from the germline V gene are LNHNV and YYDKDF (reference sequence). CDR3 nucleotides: TGTGCCACCAGCCCCGGCTCTAGCGGGAACAATGAGCAGTTCTTC. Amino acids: CATSPGSSGNNEQFF.

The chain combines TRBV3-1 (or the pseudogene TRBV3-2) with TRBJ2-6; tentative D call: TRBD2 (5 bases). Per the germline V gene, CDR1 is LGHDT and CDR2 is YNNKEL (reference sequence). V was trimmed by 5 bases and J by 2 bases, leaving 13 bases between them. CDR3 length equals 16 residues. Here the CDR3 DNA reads TGTGCCAGCAGCTCCCAGGCGAGGGCTGGGGCCAACGTCCTGACTTTC. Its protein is CASSSQARAGANVLTF.

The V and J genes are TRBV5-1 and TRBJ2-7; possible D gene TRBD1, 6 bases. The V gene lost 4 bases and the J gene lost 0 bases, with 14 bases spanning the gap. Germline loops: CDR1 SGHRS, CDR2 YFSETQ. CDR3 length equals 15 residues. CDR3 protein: CASSQDRSRSYEQYF. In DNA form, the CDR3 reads TGCGCCAGCAGCCAAGACAGGAGCCGCTCCTACGAGCAGTACTTC.

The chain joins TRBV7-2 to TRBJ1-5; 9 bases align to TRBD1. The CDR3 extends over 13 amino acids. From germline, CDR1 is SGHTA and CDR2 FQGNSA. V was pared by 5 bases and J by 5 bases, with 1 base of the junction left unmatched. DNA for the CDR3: TGTGCCAGCAGCCGACAGGGGGATCAGCCCCAGCATTTT. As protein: CASSRQGDQPQHF.